The 19 T cell receptor beta chains given below trace back to one sample, sequenced in a study of T cell responses to AZD1222 COVID-19 vaccine (dated by TCRdb to about 2021). The library was built by means of the immunoSEQ multiplex PCR assay. As stored in TCRdb, this immuneACCESS dataset retains in-frame rearrangements with V and J assigned. A fraction of the clones does not appear; measured against another copy, unresolved V genes explain less than half of the discrepancy, and the remainder lacks a known reason. Within this sample are 100,000 to 150,000 clones, with less than 95% of them counted one time only. The ten largest clones capture 6.9% of the sample. Reading the label with the study, this specimen's time point is: baseline before first vaccination. The specimen comprised peripheral blood, sampled on day 0 of AZD1222 vaccination. The receptors stem from an adult in good health.

This rearrangement joins TRBV28 to TRBJ2-7, with TRBD1 identical over 10 bases. Germline CDR1 reads MDHEN; CDR2 reads SYDVKM. The CDR3 sequence is 15 residues long. The ends lost 7 bases at V and 5 bases at J; junction bases unmatched: 11. The CDR3 region is CASTESGTGDHEQYF. In DNA form, the CDR3 reads TGTGCCAGCACCGAATCCGGGACAGGGGACCACGAGCAGTACTTC.

The rearrangement links TRBV6-5 to TRBJ1-2; D might be TRBD1 (5 bases). This CDR3 has 12 amino acids. Trimming cost V 5 bases and J 10 bases, with 14 bases left between them. Germline V gene lookup returns CDR1 MNHEY and CDR2 SVGAGI. The CDR3 spells CASSTQAHDYTF. DNA for the CDR3: TGTGCCAGCAGTACACAGGCCCACGACTACACCTTC.

The V and J genes are TRBV6-2 or TRBV6-3 and TRBJ1-5; D gene unclear. The length of the CDR3 is 13 residues. V was trimmed by 6 bases and J by 7 bases, leaving 13 bases between them. Germline V gene sequence: CDR1 MNHEY, CDR2 SVGEGT. The CDR3: CASSNDLNQPQHF. The CDR3, as DNA: TGTGCCAGCAGCAACGACCTAAACCAGCCCCAGCATTTT.

This clone showed up just once. The V call is TRBV25-1, the J call TRBJ1-6; 8 nucleotides match TRBD1. The CDR3 spans 16 residues. Germline CDR1 MGHDK, CDR2 SYGVNS. V gave up 4 bases and J gave up 7 bases; unmatched junction bases: 9. The CDR3 sequence is CASSAYQQGGNSPLHF. The CDR3 DNA sequence: TGTGCCAGCAGTGCCTATCAACAGGGGGGGAATTCACCCCTCCACTTT.

The V call is TRBV28, the J call TRBJ2-2; D is undetermined. Germline V gives CDR1 MDHEN, CDR2 SYDVKM. Trimming removed 2 bases at V and 6 bases at J, with 4 bases between. The CDR3 sequence is 12 residues long. DNA of the CDR3: TGTGCCAGCAGTTTAGGCCCCGGGGAGCTGTTTTTT. Translated: CASSLGPGELFF.

The chain employs TRBV11-2 and TRBJ1-5; 8 bases are shared with TRBD1. CDR1 SGHAT and CDR2 FQNNGV come from the germline V gene. The CDR3 extends over 15 amino acids. J gave up 5 bases and V 1 base, and 4 bases lay outside the gene matches. The CDR3 DNA is TGTGCCAGCAGCTTAGGACAGGGGAAGGATCAGCCCCAGCATTTT. As protein: CASSLGQGKDQPQHF.

The gene calls are TRBV5-1 and TRBJ1-4; D not certain. V lost 2 bases to trimming and J lost 8 bases, with 13 bases between them. The CDR3 runs 14 residues. CDR1 SGHRS and CDR2 YFSETQ come from the germline V gene. CDR3 region: CASSLGQRTEKLFF. DNA for the CDR3: TGCGCCAGCAGCTTAGGGCAGCGGACCGAAAAACTGTTTTTT.

The V call is TRBV6-5, the J call TRBJ1-2; 10 bases line up with TRBD1. The junction had 9 bases not matched to a gene; V was cut back by 7 bases and J by 4 bases. Germline lookup yields CDR1 MNHEY and CDR2 SVGAGI. The CDR3 is 15 amino acids. Here the CDR3 reads CASISVRDRGYGYTF. In nucleotides, the CDR3 is TGTGCCAGCATCTCCGTCCGGGACAGGGGCTATGGCTACACCTTC.

V usage is TRBV2 and J usage is TRBJ2-7; 8 bases fit TRBD1. The ends lost 3 bases at V and 6 bases at J; junction bases unmatched: 7. CDR1 is SNHLY, CDR2 FYNNEI, per germline. The CDR3 runs 14 residues. This CDR3 reads CASSEPGQVSEQYF. CDR3 bases: TGTGCCAGCAGTGAGCCGGGACAGGTCTCCGAGCAGTACTTC. The full variable domain, in which reference TRBV2 and TRBJ2-7 provide the parts outside the CDR3, is EPEVTQTPSHQVTQMGQEVILRCVPISNHLYFYWYRQILGQKVEFLVSFYNNEISEKSEIFDDQFSVERPDGSNFTLKIRSTKLEDSAMYFCASSEPGQVSEQYFGPGTRLTVT.

V is TRBV6-1 and J is TRBJ2-7; no definite D call. V lost 1 base and J 2 bases, leaving 9 bases between the germline ends. The V gene's germline CDR1 is MNHNS and CDR2 SASEGT. This CDR3 region has 14 residues. The CDR3 nucleotides read TGTGCCAGCAGTGAAGGCCCAGGAACCTACGAGCAGTACTTC. Its translation is CASSEGPGTYEQYF.

This clone showed up just once. The J gene is TRBJ1-2, the V gene TRBV10-1, with D possibly TRBD1 on 5 matching bases. This CDR3 spans 15 amino acids. V lost 2 bases to trimming and J lost 8 bases, with 18 bases between them. CDR1 is WNHNN, CDR2 SYGVQD, per germline (reference sequence). CDR3 DNA: TGCGCCAGCAGTGAGGACAGAAACTACCCCATGGGCTACACCTTC. It yields the protein CASSEDRNYPMGYTF.

J is TRBJ2-2 and V is TRBV7-8; 7 nucleotides agree with TRBD1. The germline V gene has CDR1 SGHVS and CDR2 FQNEAQ. CDR3 length equals 15 residues. The J segment lost 2 bases and the V segment lost 4 bases, leaving 4 bases of the junction unmatched. As DNA, the CDR3 is TGTGCCAGCAGCTACCGGGACAGAAACACCGGGGAGCTGTTTTTT. Residues: CASSYRDRNTGELFF.

V is TRBV30 and J is TRBJ2-7; 11 bases align to TRBD2. CDR1 and CDR2 (germline): GTSNPN, SVGIG (reference sequence). Trimming cost V 2 bases and J 4 bases; bases outside gene matches: 19. CDR3 length equals 19 residues. The CDR3 region is CAWSPPTPYPGLADYEQYF. DNA of the CDR3: TGTGCCTGGAGTCCCCCGACCCCCTATCCGGGACTAGCGGATTACGAGCAGTACTTC.

The genes are TRBV5-5 and TRBJ1-2; 9 nucleotides line up with TRBD1. Germline trimming cut 4 bases from V and 6 bases from J; bases unmatched to any gene: 7. CDR1 and CDR2 from the germline V gene are SGHKS and YYEKEE (reference sequence). There are 14 residues in the CDR3. Here the CDR3 reads CASSTGGGRDGYTF. The CDR3 DNA follows: TGTGCCAGCAGCACAGGGGGCGGTCGGGATGGCTACACCTTC.

This clone was counted a few times. The chain combines TRBV2 with TRBJ1-1, with D tentatively TRBD1 (5 bases). V was cut by 1 base and J by 1 base, with 7 bases left in between. The CDR3 sequence is 14 residues long. From germline, CDR1 is SNHLY and CDR2 FYNNEI. CDR3 sequence (DNA): TGTGCCAGCAGTGAAGTGGGGCCGAACACTGAAGCTTTCTTT. Translation: CASSEVGPNTEAFF.

This chain uses TRBV5-8 with TRBJ2-5; possibly TRBD1 for D (6 bases). The CDR3 totals 13 residues. V was pared by 6 bases and J by 5 bases, with 14 bases between. Germline loops: CDR1 SGHTS, CDR2 YDEGEE. The CDR3 protein is CASTWDIRETQYF. The CDR3 nucleotides are TGTGCCAGCACCTGGGACATTAGGGAGACCCAGTACTTC.

V and J are TRBV27 and TRBJ1-2; D not certain. The CDR3 is 12 amino acids. Looked up from germline, CDR1 is MNHEY and CDR2 is SMNVEV (reference sequence). Trimming took off 4 bases at V and 5 bases at J, with 8 bases between the two ends. The CDR3 region is CASSSLAYGYTF. The CDR3 nucleotides read TGTGCCAGCAGTTCCTTGGCGTATGGCTACACCTTC.

The J gene is TRBJ1-2, the V gene TRBV7-2, with 7 bases that match TRBD1. Germline V gene sequence: CDR1 SGHTA, CDR2 FQGNSA. This CDR3 is built from 15 residues. The J segment lost 2 bases and the V segment lost 5 bases, leaving 8 bases of the junction unmatched. CDR3 in amino acids: CASSTQQGLNYGYTF. CDR3 bases: TGTGCCAGCAGCACTCAACAGGGGTTAAACTATGGCTACACCTTC. The variable domain in full, with the rest retrieved from reference TRBV7-2 and TRBJ1-2, is GAGVSQSPSNKVTEKGKDVELRCDPISGHTALYWYRQSLGQGLEFLIYFQGNSAPDKSGLPSDRFSAERTGGSVSTLTIQRTQQEDSAVYLCASSTQQGLNYGYTFGSGTRLTVV.

In its sample, this clone was seen once. V is TRBV6-4 and J is TRBJ2-1; D unresolved. CDR3 length equals 13 residues. Trimming took 3 bases from V and 10 from J, leaving 13 bases between them. The germline V gene has CDR1 MRHNA and CDR2 SNTAGT. CDR3 protein: CASSDSTREEQFF. The CDR3 nucleotides are TGTGCCAGCAGTGATTCGACACGAGAAGAGCAGTTCTTC.